These 32 T cell receptor beta chains originate from one sample sequenced in a study of T cell responses to AZD1222 COVID-19 vaccine. Method: immunoSEQ multiplex PCR; TCRdb's copy keeps in-frame clones and lacks some. The sample shows 90,000 to 150,000 clones, more than 85% of them seen only once. The material was peripheral blood, obtained 28 days after the second AZD1222 dose. These receptors all stem from an adult who received the AZD1222 COVID-19 vaccine.

CDR3 amino acids: CASSAGQSSYNSPLHF. CDR3 DNA: TGCGCCAGCAGCGCGGGACAGAGCTCCTATAATTCACCCCTCCACTTT. This chain uses TRBV5-1 with TRBJ1-6; 7 bases map to TRBD1. This CDR3 comprises 16 residues. CDR1 and CDR2 (germline): SGHRS, YFSETQ. V was clipped by 4 bases and J by 0 bases; unmatched bases: 4.

The chain joins TRBV9 to TRBJ1-1; D may be TRBD1 (5 bases). The germline V gene encodes CDR1 SGDLS and CDR2 YYNGEE. Trimming shortened V by 4 bases and J by 5 bases, and 15 bases separated the two germline ends. This CDR3 contains 14 residues. The CDR3 region is CASSPIGGRTEAFF. Here the CDR3 DNA reads TGTGCCAGCAGCCCCATCGGGGGGAGAACTGAAGCTTTCTTT.

The chain links TRBV5-4 to TRBJ2-3, with D tentatively TRBD1 or TRBD2 (5 bases each). The CDR3 contains 15 residues. The V end was cut by 3 bases, the J end by 2 bases, with 13 bases between. Germline CDR1 is SGHNT and CDR2 is YYREEE (reference sequence). The chain's CDR3 is CASSSRDLHTDTQYF. CDR3 in DNA: TGTGCCAGCAGCTCCCGGGACCTTCACACAGATACGCAGTATTTT.

The chain couples TRBV19 to TRBJ2-7, with D unresolved. V was pared by 6 bases and J by 7 bases, with 16 bases between. Germline values: CDR1 LNHDA, CDR2 SQIVND (reference sequence). CDR3 length: 13 residues. The CDR3 nucleotides are TGTGCCAGTAGCTGGCGATCTGGCTCAGAGCAGTACTTC. This gives the protein CASSWRSGSEQYF. Looking up the rest from reference TRBV19 and TRBJ2-7 gives the full variable domain: DGGITQSPKYLFRKEGQNVTLSCEQNLNHDAMYWYRQDPGQGLRLIYYSQIVNDFQKGDIAEGYSVSREKKESFPLTVTSAQKNPTAFYLCASSWRSGSEQYFGPGTRLTVT.

The V and J genes are TRBV3-1 (or the pseudogene TRBV3-2) and TRBJ1-1, with 12 bases identical to TRBD1. The V gene end was trimmed by 1 base and the J gene end by 1 base; junction bases not matched to a gene: 4. The CDR3 totals 17 residues. The V gene's germline CDR1 is LGHDT and CDR2 YNNKEL (reference sequence). DNA of the CDR3: TGTGCCAGCAGCCAAGGCCCGGGACAGGGGGCGAACACTGAAGCTTTCTTT. Translating it yields CASSQGPGQGANTEAFF.

The chain combines TRBV9 with TRBJ2-3; a weak D match, TRBD2 (7 bases). Trimming removed 4 bases from V and 3 bases from J, with 9 bases in between. The germline V gene encodes CDR1 SGDLS and CDR2 YYNGEE. CDR3 length: 13 residues. The CDR3 here is CASSRGATDTQYF. CDR3 bases: TGTGCCAGCAGCCGGGGGGCAACAGATACGCAGTATTTT.

The gene calls are TRBV6-1 and TRBJ1-5; D may be TRBD1 (5 bases). CDR3 size: 16 residues. With 2 bases removed from V and 7 bases from J, the gap between germline ends came to 18 bases. Germline V gene lookup returns CDR1 MNHNS and CDR2 SASEGT. CDR3 residues: CASSENLIGVYQPQHF. The CDR3 DNA sequence: TGTGCCAGCAGTGAAAATCTGATAGGGGTTTACCAGCCCCAGCATTTT.

This clone occurred once. The chain couples TRBV6-1 to TRBJ2-7; D gene ambiguous. CDR1 MNHNS and CDR2 SASEGT come from the germline V gene. The V end lost 2 bases, the J end lost 3 bases, and 2 bases lay between the germline ends. The CDR3 consists of 11 residues. CDR3 DNA: TGTGCCAGCAGTGAAATCTACGAGCAGTACTTC. Translation: CASSEIYEQYF.

This chain uses TRBV24-1 with TRBJ2-3; possible D gene TRBD2, 5 bases. Germline V gene lookup returns CDR1 KGHDR and CDR2 SFDVKD. V was trimmed by 6 bases and J by 4 bases, leaving 13 bases between them. This CDR3 comprises 14 residues. The CDR3 loop is CATSTSVGADTQYF. CDR3 coding DNA: TGTGCCACCAGTACCAGTGTGGGAGCAGATACGCAGTATTTT.

The sample holds one count of this clone. This rearrangement joins TRBV5-1 to TRBJ1-6; 12 bases fit TRBD1. The germline gives CDR1 SGHRS, CDR2 YFSETQ. V trimming: 4 bases; J trimming: 10 bases; junction bases outside the gene matches: 9. The CDR3 is 16 amino acids. The CDR3 bases are TGCGCCAGCAGCGGTGGGTCCGGGACAGGGGGCTCACCCCTCCACTTT. Encoded protein: CASSGGSGTGGSPLHF.

The genes are TRBV2 and TRBJ2-7; 7 bases fit TRBD2. Germline CDR1 and CDR2: SNHLY and FYNNEI. The CDR3 has 14 amino acids. After removal of 9 bases from V and 3 bases from J, the junction contained 11 bases not matched to a gene. CDR3 amino acids: CASSRDYRSYEQYF. The CDR3 DNA is TGTGCCAGTTCTCGGGACTACCGCAGCTACGAGCAGTACTTC.

The V and J genes are TRBV2 and TRBJ1-2; D is uncertain. Germline-derived CDR1 and CDR2 are SNHLY and FYNNEI. The V gene lost 4 bases and the J gene lost 7 bases, with 10 bases spanning the gap. The CDR3 spans 12 residues. CDR3 nucleotides: TGTGCCAGCAGTGTGGACCGGGTTGGCTACACCTTC. The encoded protein is CASSVDRVGYTF.

This CDR3 is CASSLQGGETQYF. CDR3 sequence (DNA): TGTGCCAGCAGTCTACAGGGCGGCGAGACCCAGTACTTC. The genes are TRBV3-1 (or the pseudogene TRBV3-2) and TRBJ2-5; D is possibly TRBD1 (6 bases). Germline loops: CDR1 LGHDT, CDR2 YNNKEL (reference sequence). The CDR3 runs to 13 residues. V lost 6 bases and J 5 bases, leaving 13 bases between the germline ends.

This rearrangement joins TRBV18 to TRBJ1-1, with D maybe TRBD1 (5 bases). V dropped 0 bases and J dropped 1 base, with 12 bases sitting between them. The CDR3 is made up of 16 amino acids. CDR1 is KGHSH, CDR2 LQKENI, per germline. CDR3 coding DNA: TGTGCCAGCTCACCACCTTTCGGGGCCTCGAACACTGAAGCTTTCTTT. Its protein product is CASSPPFGASNTEAFF.

V gene TRBV7-9 combines with J gene TRBJ1-1, with 10 bases identical to TRBD1. The CDR3 totals 15 residues. Germline V lookup: CDR1 SEHNR, CDR2 FQNEAQ (reference sequence). The trim removed 5 bases at V and 1 base at J, leaving 4 bases unmatched. In DNA, the CDR3 is TGTGCCAGCAGCCGACAGGGGGCTGGGAACACTGAAGCTTTCTTT. Translation gives CASSRQGAGNTEAFF.

This clone was detected only once. The rearrangement links TRBV6-6 to TRBJ1-5, with D uncertain. Germline CDR1 MNHNY, CDR2 SVGAGI (reference sequence). The V end was cut by 6 bases, the J end by 5 bases, with 17 bases between. The CDR3 totals 15 residues. The CDR3 here is CASRTGRVPHQPQHF. CDR3 DNA sequence: TGTGCCAGCAGGACCGGCCGGGTACCGCATCAGCCCCAGCATTTT.

The rearrangement joins TRBV10-3 to TRBJ1-3, with 7 bases identical to TRBD1. Germline values: CDR1 ENHRY, CDR2 SYGVKD. J gave up 5 bases and V 3 bases, and 7 bases lay outside the gene matches. The CDR3 contains 15 residues. DNA for the CDR3: TGTGCCATCAGTGACCCGACAGGGATGAGAAACACCATATATTTT. Its translation: CAISDPTGMRNTIYF.

The chain combines TRBV4-2 with TRBJ1-1; 9 nucleotides agree with TRBD1. The CDR3 spans 16 residues. Germline trimming cut 0 bases from V and 0 bases from J; bases unmatched to any gene: 2. In germline, CDR1 is LGHNA, CDR2 YNFKEQ. The CDR3 protein is CASSQETGGMNTEAFF. For the CDR3, the DNA is TGTGCCAGCAGCCAAGAGACAGGGGGTATGAACACTGAAGCTTTCTTT.

The chain links TRBV10-3 to TRBJ1-2; D is perhaps TRBD1 (6 bases). Per the germline V gene, CDR1 is ENHRY and CDR2 is SYGVKD. Trimming cost V 6 bases and J 5 bases, with 16 bases left between them. The CDR3 has 14 amino acids. The chain's CDR3 is CAIRPGQLGYGYTF. In nucleotides, the CDR3 is TGTGCCATCAGGCCCGGACAGCTGGGGTATGGCTACACCTTC.

V gene TRBV3-1 (or the pseudogene TRBV3-2) combines with J gene TRBJ2-7, with no clear D. Germline CDR1 and CDR2: LGHDT and YNNKEL (reference sequence). This CDR3 is built from 15 residues. V was shortened by 4 bases and J by 1 base, with 14 bases between the two germline ends. CDR3 amino acids: CASSLERGSSYEQYF. The CDR3 nucleotides are TGTGCCAGCAGCCTGGAAAGAGGTTCTTCCTACGAGCAGTACTTC.

V usage is TRBV5-1 and J usage is TRBJ1-1, with D maybe TRBD1 (6 bases). CDR1 is SGHRS, CDR2 YFSETQ, per germline. This CDR3 region has 14 residues. V gave up 1 base and J gave up 6 bases, with 13 bases separating them. The CDR3 sequence: CASSLTLGTSEAFF. The CDR3 region has the DNA TGCGCCAGCAGCTTGACCCTCGGGACATCTGAAGCTTTCTTT.

V is TRBV15 and J is TRBJ2-3; tentative D call: TRBD1 (5 bases). With 0 bases removed from V and 4 bases from J, the gap between germline ends came to 11 bases. Germline CDR1 LNHNV, CDR2 YYDKDF (reference sequence). This CDR3 comprises 15 residues. The CDR3 region has the DNA TGTGCCACCAGCAGAGATTCGGCCAGGGCAGATACGCAGTATTTT. Amino acids: CATSRDSARADTQYF.

This rearrangement joins TRBV19 to TRBJ1-1; 9 bases match TRBD1. The CDR3 is made up of 13 amino acids. The germline V gene encodes CDR1 LNHDA and CDR2 SQIVND (reference sequence). After removal of 3 bases from V and 7 bases from J, the junction contained 3 bases not matched to a gene. CDR3 DNA: TGTGCCAGTAGTATCGGACAGGGGAGTGAAGCTTTCTTT. It yields the protein CASSIGQGSEAFF.

This clone was counted only a few times. The chain links TRBV7-9 to TRBJ2-2, with 8 positions matching TRBD1. CDR1 and CDR2 (germline): SEHNR, FQNEAQ (reference sequence). There are 15 residues in the CDR3. Unmatched junction bases numbered 9, after V lost 5 bases and J lost 7 bases. The CDR3 loop reads CASSRADRADGELFF. As DNA, the CDR3 is TGTGCCAGCAGCCGGGCGGACAGGGCGGACGGGGAGCTGTTTTTT.

The chain joins TRBV28 to TRBJ1-2; no reliable D call. The CDR3 length is 14 residues. Germline V gene lookup returns CDR1 MDHEN and CDR2 SYDVKM. Trimming pared 4 bases from V and 4 bases from J, leaving 13 bases between. CDR3 sequence reads: CASSSPEYFYGYTF. The CDR3 DNA sequence: TGTGCCAGCAGTTCCCCGGAGTATTTCTATGGCTACACCTTC.

V is TRBV7-9 and J is TRBJ1-3, with TRBD1 matching over 7 bases. CDR3 length: 17 amino acids. V shed 3 bases, J shed 0 bases, and the junction held 8 bases outside the gene matches. Looked up from germline, CDR1 is SEHNR and CDR2 is FQNEAQ (reference sequence). In DNA, the CDR3 is TGTGCCAGCAGCTTTCTTATTACAGGGGCCTCTGGAAACACCATATATTTT. Translating it yields CASSFLITGASGNTIYF.

The rearrangement joins TRBV19 to TRBJ1-3; 7 positions agree with TRBD1. V lost 8 bases to trimming and J lost 10 bases; unmatched junction nucleotides: 2. CDR1 and CDR2 (germline): LNHDA, SQIVND (reference sequence). The CDR3 extends over 10 amino acids. CDR3 in amino acids: CASQGETIYF. In DNA form, the CDR3 reads TGTGCCAGTCAGGGGGAGACCATATATTTT. The complete variable domain, with remaining parts taken from reference TRBV19 and TRBJ1-3, reads DGGITQSPKYLFRKEGQNVTLSCEQNLNHDAMYWYRQDPGQGLRLIYYSQIVNDFQKGDIAEGYSVSREKKESFPLTVTSAQKNPTAFYLCASQGETIYFGEGSWLTVV.

This clone was counted a single time. The V and J genes are TRBV6-2 or TRBV6-3 and TRBJ2-1; the match to TRBD2 covers 11 bases. Germline V gene lookup returns CDR1 MNHEY and CDR2 SVGEGT. This CDR3 region has 15 residues. The V gene end was trimmed by 2 bases and the J gene end by 7 bases; junction bases not matched to a gene: 4. CDR3 nucleotides: TGTGCCAGCAGTTACCGTACTAGCGGGGGAAATGAGCAGTTCTTC. Its protein product is CASSYRTSGGNEQFF.

The chain uses TRBV3-1 (or the pseudogene TRBV3-2) and TRBJ1-2; 7 bases agree with TRBD1. This CDR3 comprises 15 residues. The V gene end was trimmed by 5 bases and the J gene end by 4 bases; junction bases not matched to a gene: 10. CDR1 LGHDT and CDR2 YNNKEL come from the germline V gene (reference sequence). CDR3 sequence reads: CASSNTLTGSYGYTF. The CDR3 nucleotides are TGTGCCAGCAGCAATACCCTGACAGGGTCCTATGGCTACACCTTC.

This sequence joins TRBV19 and TRBJ1-1, with D possibly TRBD1 on 5 matching bases. Deletions cut 7 bases from V and 11 bases from J, with 14 bases between. CDR3 size: 11 residues. Germline CDR1 and CDR2: LNHDA and SQIVND (reference sequence). The CDR3 loop reads CASNWGREAFF. The CDR3 region has the DNA TGTGCCAGTAATTGGGGCCGGGAGGCTTTCTTT.

The chain carries TRBV28 and TRBJ1-4; D is unresolved. CDR3 size: 13 residues. V was trimmed by 6 bases and J by 8 bases, leaving 13 bases between them. From germline, CDR1 is MDHEN and CDR2 SYDVKM. The DNA for the CDR3 is TGTGCCAGCAGCGGATGGGGAGGAGAAAAACTGTTTTTT. Translation: CASSGWGGEKLFF.

This chain uses TRBV4-3 with TRBJ2-7; 8 nucleotides match TRBD1. CDR1 is LGHNA and CDR2 is YSLEER in the germline V gene. This CDR3 comprises 15 residues. V gave up 1 base and J gave up 6 bases; unmatched junction bases: 8. In nucleotides, the CDR3 is TGCGCCAGCAGCCAAGCGCTGACAGGGGAAGGCGAGCAGTACTTC. This codes for CASSQALTGEGEQYF.